This TCR beta chain was captured in a study of blood T cell repertoires in COVID-19. For the study at large: The United States, Italy and Spain provided the acute and convalescent COVID-19 samples. Nucleic acid was either cDNA or gDNA, and it came from T cells, B-cell-depleted T cells, or PBMCs.

The authors' processing: Estimates of nucleated cell counts were drawn from the amplification of reference gene primers. Generated by immunoSEQ multiplex PCR, the TCRdb table keeps only in-frame clones and is missing some. The DNA gave D and trimming, while V, J and clone size come from that table. The sample lists 55,000 to 60,000 clones, over 75% occurring once. CDR1 is SGHVS and CDR2 is FNYEAQ in the germline V gene. V dropped 3 bases and J dropped 2 bases, with 16 bases sitting between them. This CDR3 has 17 residues. Input material: peripheral blood. This chain joins TRBV7-6 and TRBJ2-2, with D perhaps TRBD1 (5 bases). The receptor was isolated from a man in his forties with active COVID-19. DNA for the CDR3: TGTGCCAGCAGCTTCCCCCGGCAGACAGACAACACCGGGGAGCTGTTTTTT. As protein: CASSFPRQTDNTGELFF. Variable domain in full (rest from reference TRBV7-6 and TRBJ2-2): GAGVSQSPRYKVTKRGQDVALRCDPISGHVSLYWYRQALGQGPEFLTYFNYEAQQDKSGLPNDRFSAERPEGSISTLTIQRTEQRDSAMYRCASSFPRQTDNTGELFFGEGSRLTVL.